This T cell receptor (beta chain) was recovered during a study of blood T cell repertoires in COVID-19. The overall study: The analysed material was cDNA or gDNA that came from T cells, B-cell-depleted T cells, or PBMCs.

Patients in Seattle were enrolled during active infection, then followed longitudinally. Original data processing: Cell counts per sample came from amplifying reference gene primers. Here immunoSEQ multiplex PCR was the method, and the copy in TCRdb shows in-frame clones only, minus some. V, J and clone size are those of that table, while D and trimming were read from the DNA. The sample lists fewer than 300,000 clones, about 80% seen once, with around 16% in the top ten. This CDR3 spans 15 amino acids. V shed 5 bases and J 1 base; nucleotides not matched to a gene: 6. CDR1 and CDR2 from the germline V gene are MNHEY and SVGAGI.

Sample: peripheral blood. The sequence was collected from a person aged 65-85 years with COVID-19, enrolled during active disease. The V call is TRBV6-5, the J call TRBJ2-5; TRBD2 matches at 8 bases. The CDR3 sequence: CASSTSSGSQETQYF. In DNA form, the CDR3 reads TGTGCCAGCAGTACCTCTAGCGGGTCCCAAGAGACCCAGTACTTC.